The present T cell receptor gamma chain was sequenced within a study of gamma delta lymphoproliferative disorders and STAT genes. Study information: The LymphoTrack Dx TCRG Assay amplified gamma chains from at least 50 ng of genomic DNA. Notes on the study in general: Patient-control comparisons may be limited by differing T cell maturation stages.

With 3 bases clipped from V and 3 bases from J, the junction kept 8 bases outside the gene matches. The CDR3 has 14 residues. Germline V gives CDR1 EGSTGY, CDR2 YDSYTSSV. The receptor sequences were amplified from genomic DNA of peripheral blood mononuclear cells. TCRdb reanalysed the multiplex PCR reads with CATT. The profile shows 4,000 or so gamma-chain clones, approximately 6.5% of them singletons. This clone was seen at least ten times. Its matching antigen is unknown. The sample consisted of blood. The V and J genes are TRGV4 and TRGJ1 or TRGJ2. The J gene, left out of TCRdb, was set here by checking the DNA against germline. The TCR sequence derives from a human donor in good health. The CDR3 sequence is CATWDRRSYYKKLF. CDR3 nucleotide sequence: TGTGCCACCTGGGATCGCCGTTCTTATTATAAGAAACTCTTT.